This TCR beta chain is drawn from a study of control samples from healthy donors and cancer patients. The CDR3 extends over 15 amino acids. Germline assignment: CDR1 LNHNV and CDR2 YYDKDF (reference sequence). V was clipped by 3 bases and J by 0 bases, with 6 bases between them. Data came from immunoSEQ multiplex PCR; TCRdb stores just in-frame clones and leaves some out. Altogether roughly 90,000 clones are present, roughly nine tenths being singletons, with the ten largest covering about 10%. Sample: PBMCs. The clonotype originates from a woman aged 45 to 65 with colorectal cancer. J is TRBJ2-6 and V is TRBV15, with D unresolved. The CDR3 DNA reads TGTGCCACCAGCAGCAGCCTCTCTGGGGCCAACGTCCTGACTTTC. It yields the protein CATSSSLSGANVLTF.